This TCR beta chain was observed in a study of blood T cells in healthy people across ages. Study conclusions and caveats: Diversity figures based on one million T cells were deemed too low.

Points on this clonotype: Its antigen is as yet unknown.

The germline V and J ends were trimmed by 0 bases and 5 bases, with 7 bases remaining between them. This CDR3 region has 14 residues. CDR1 LNHNV and CDR2 YYDKDF come from the germline V gene (reference sequence). The authors ran a second PCR of about 7 to 12 cycles using a sample-barcoded 5' primer and a J-beta primer mix. Each sample provided no less than 2.5 million CDR3-containing paired-end reads. MiXCR, run by TCRdb on the 5' RACE reads, gives a single entry per CDR3 protein. The table records 1.2 million to 1.5 million distinct CDR3 sequences, roughly 40% of them present only once. The J gene is TRBJ2-2, the V gene TRBV15; D call uncertain. This clonotype was sampled from a woman aged 18-29 years in good health. Input material: blood. The CDR3 DNA reads TGTGCCACCAGCAGAGATCGCAGTACCGGGGAGCTGTTTTTT. Protein product: CATSRDRSTGELFF. Filled out from reference TRBV15 and TRBJ2-2, the complete variable domain reads DAMVIQNPRYQVTQFGKPVTLSCSQTLNHNVMYWYQQKSSQAPKLLFHYYDKDFNNEADTPDNFQSRRPNTSFCFLDIRSPGLGDTAMYLCATSRDRSTGELFFGEGSRLTVL.